This T cell receptor beta chain appears in the sequencing data of a study of blood T cell repertoires in COVID-19 (TCRdb year 2020). For the study in its entirety: Collaborator samples came from the United States, Italy and Spain and covered acute and convalescent phases of COVID-19. The material from the prospective study consisted of cDNA or gDNA derived from T cells, B-cell-depleted T cells, or PBMCs. Subjects who had been exposed to COVID-19, were actively infected with it, or had recovered from it provided the deeply sampled blood TCRbeta repertoires that made up the dataset. The repertoires were released in a freely available public database meant as a resource for research on the immune response to SARS-CoV-2. Samples were obtained from the ongoing ImmuneRACE study (first 160 participants) and from 1,254 subjects provided by 6 global collaborators. Sample metadata almost always included a de-identified subject ID, COVID-19 status, age in years and sex. Where available, HLA class I and class II types were obtained from metadata supplied by the sample provider rather than from assay-based typing.

Samples from volunteer blood donors who had recovered from COVID-19 were contributed by a second Seattle source. Whole blood was collected in K2EDTA tubes by collaborating institutions according to the institutions' own protocols. For TCRbeta analysis, collaborators shipped samples as frozen whole blood, isolated PBMCs, or DNA extracted from either of those sample types. The immunoSEQ Assay, a bias-controlled multiplex PCR, was used to amplify TCRbeta CDR3 regions from genomic DNA. The original pipeline was this. The number of nucleated cells in each sample was estimated from the amplification of reference gene primers within the assay. To quantify the absolute abundance of each unique TCRbeta CDR3 rearrangement, sequence reads were collapsed and filtered. For each sample, productive Simpson clonality was calculated as the square root of Simpson's diversity index across productive rearrangements. In TCRdb, the immuneACCESS table is reduced to in-frame sequences with V and J assigned. These tables do not hold every clone; where another copy was compared, an unresolved V gene accounts for under half, and the others remain unexplained. V and J calls and clone size come straight from that table; D and trimming were deduced from the DNA. For this sample the table gives 250,000 to 350,000 clones, of which around 90% were detected only once. Of the sample, approximately 6.5% falls within the top ten clones.

What the authors observed across the whole study: Clinical and demographic metadata were provided uncurated, with the amount varying by source and participant.

With respect to this clone: Its antigen has not been determined. One base away there is no much larger clone; base qualities are not given.

Its CDR3 holds 15 amino acids, cysteine through phenylalanine. The entry retains the CDR3 DNA only, 45 bases that are in frame from base 1. V was cut back by 2 bases and J by 5 bases, leaving a gap of 15 bases between them. Looking up the germline V gene (reference sequence) yields CDR1 MNHEY and CDR2 SMNVEV. The origin of this receptor is a man between 18 and 35 years old who had recovered from COVID-19. The specimen sequenced was peripheral blood. The chain employs TRBV27 and TRBJ1-2; possibly the D gene is TRBD1, per 6 matching bases. The nucleotide sequence is TGTGCCAGCAGTTTAATGGGGGCAGCGAATTATGGCTACACCTTC. Translated, this is CASSLMGAANYGYTF.